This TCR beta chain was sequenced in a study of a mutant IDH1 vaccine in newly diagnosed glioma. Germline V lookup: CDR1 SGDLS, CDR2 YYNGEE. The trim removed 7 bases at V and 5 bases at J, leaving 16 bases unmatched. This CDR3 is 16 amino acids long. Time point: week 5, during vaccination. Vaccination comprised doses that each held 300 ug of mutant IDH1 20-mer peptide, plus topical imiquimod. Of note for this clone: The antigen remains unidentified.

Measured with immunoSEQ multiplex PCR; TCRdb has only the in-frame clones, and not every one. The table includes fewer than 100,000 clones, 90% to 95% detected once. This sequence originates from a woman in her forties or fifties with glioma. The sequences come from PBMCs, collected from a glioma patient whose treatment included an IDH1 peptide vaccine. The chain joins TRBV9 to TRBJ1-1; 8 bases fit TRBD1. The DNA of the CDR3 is TGTGCCAGCGGTTATATCGACAGGGGCTACGGGACTGAAGCTTTCTTT. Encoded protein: CASGYIDRGYGTEAFF.